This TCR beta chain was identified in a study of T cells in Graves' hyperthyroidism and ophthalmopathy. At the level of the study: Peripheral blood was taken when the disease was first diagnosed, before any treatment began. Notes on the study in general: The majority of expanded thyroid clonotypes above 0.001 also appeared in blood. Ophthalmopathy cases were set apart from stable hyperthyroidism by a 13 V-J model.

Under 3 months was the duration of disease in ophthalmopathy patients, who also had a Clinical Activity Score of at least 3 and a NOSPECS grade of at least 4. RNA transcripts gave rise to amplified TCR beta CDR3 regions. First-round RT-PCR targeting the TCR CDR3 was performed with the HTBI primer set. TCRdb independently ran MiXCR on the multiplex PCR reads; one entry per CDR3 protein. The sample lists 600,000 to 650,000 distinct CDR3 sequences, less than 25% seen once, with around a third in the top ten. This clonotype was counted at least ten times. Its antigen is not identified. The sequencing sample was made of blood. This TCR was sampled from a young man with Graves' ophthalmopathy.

The CDR3 protein is CASSQEGTGRETQYF. The CDR3 nucleotides read TGTGCCAGCAGCCAAGAGGGCACAGGCCGAGAGACCCAGTACTTC. This chain uses TRBV3-1 with TRBJ2-5; perhaps TRBD1 as D (5 bases). The germline gives CDR1 LGHDT, CDR2 YNNKEL (reference sequence). CDR3 length: 15 residues. Trimming took 0 bases from V and 4 from J, leaving 12 bases between them.